A selection of T cell receptor beta chains follows, all from one sample in a study of Ad26.COV2.S vaccination and SARS-CoV-2 variants. Only in-frame clones appear in the TCRdb table, and some are missing; sequencing was by immunoSEQ multiplex PCR. The sample records 440,000 or so clones, 90% being singletons. Sample: peripheral blood, taken in a trial of Ad26.COV2.S vaccine versus placebo. These receptors were obtained from a person between 18 and 59 years old who received the Ad26.COV2.S COVID-19 vaccine or a placebo. CDR3s include the opening cysteine and the closing phenylalanine or tryptophan.

v_gene,CDR3aa
TRBV7-2,CASSLDTGGKYF
TRBV6-2/TRBV6-3,CASSNTPSWDTGNIQYF
TRBV6-5,CASRGGGQGGTEAFF
TRBV7-9,CASSLDGGQPQHF
TRBV4-2,CASSRPGTGIYEQYF
TRBV12-3/TRBV12-4,CASGQGFQPQHF
TRBV11-2,CASSPGGGLVPQHF
TRBV19,CASASGTVGYEQYF
TRBV7-8,CASSPVDQPQHF
TRBV28,CASSLRRKGNQPQHF
TRBV6-5,CASSMTDYGYTF
TRBV20-1,CSASRIDLAGDHETQYF
TRBV9,CASSVGGEDSYEQYF
TRBV7-2,CASSPYSGPYNEQFF
TRBV4-3,CASSQGLADTDTQYF
TRBV3-1/TRBV3-2,CASSQGTSENNEQFF
TRBV5-1,CASSLVGQLNTEAFF
TRBV7-9,CASSGGTGFSEPQHF
TRBV3-1/TRBV3-2,CASSRRGQDNEQFF
TRBV29-1,CSVGDLYGYTF
TRBV7-3,CASSLMGGSKETQYF
TRBV7-2,CASSPRDRSTDTQYF
TRBV28,CASSPQEETQYF
TRBV6-5,CASSRGGTQDEQYF
TRBV11-2,CASSFYRLAGVGGNIQYF
TRBV5-4,CASSAFAGADTQYF
TRBV7-9,CASSWTEKLFF
TRBV19,CASKGTGSQPQHF
TRBV28,CASSLGWAGIYGYTF
TRBV6-5,CASSPGIGNTIYF
TRBV5-8,CASSSVPRVPNPYGYTF
TRBV19,CASSIGADTYEQYF
TRBV14,CASSQFGTSGRANTGELFF
TRBV5-6,CASSLVGGVANYGYTF
TRBV5-5,CASSLETALLYNSPLHF
TRBV2,CASSSGLMNTEAFF
TRBV7-2,CASSPLRGGRDTQYF
TRBV30,CAWSVSRILSGNTIYF
TRBV7-9,CASSFWGGVRHNEQFF
TRBV5-4,CASSSSGTSGSPSGEQYF
TRBV28,CASTRGNPSYEQYF
TRBV6-2/TRBV6-3,CASSYSGQKSWRNQPQHF